This paragraph covers one T cell receptor (beta chain) sequence. Its target is unknown. An end of the junction differs from the germline gene, which may be a read error. The data stem from a study of cytomegalovirus exposure and HLA in healthy donors. Regarding the study as a whole: TCR beta chain V- and J-gene trimming was linked, in a later analysis, to a missense variant in DCLRE1C.

The CDR3 is 13 residues long. CDR1 SEHNR and CDR2 FQNEAQ come from the germline V gene (reference sequence). Donors likely had unrecorded immune exposures despite being nominally healthy when sampled. A multiplex PCR was run with 60 Vbeta primers and 13 Jbeta primers. Using immunoSEQ multiplex PCR, the repertoire was profiled, and TCRdb retains in-frame clones only, with some absent. The sample holds roughly 190,000 clones, around 84% seen once. The chain carries TRBV7-9 and TRBJ2-7; TRBD1 agrees at 7 bases. The sample was PBMCs. This TCR was recovered from a woman aged 50 to 65 in good health and CMV-seropositive. CDR3 DNA sequence: TGTTCCAGCACCCCCCCAGGGGGCTACGAGCAGTACTTC. Its translation: CSSTPPGGYEQYF.